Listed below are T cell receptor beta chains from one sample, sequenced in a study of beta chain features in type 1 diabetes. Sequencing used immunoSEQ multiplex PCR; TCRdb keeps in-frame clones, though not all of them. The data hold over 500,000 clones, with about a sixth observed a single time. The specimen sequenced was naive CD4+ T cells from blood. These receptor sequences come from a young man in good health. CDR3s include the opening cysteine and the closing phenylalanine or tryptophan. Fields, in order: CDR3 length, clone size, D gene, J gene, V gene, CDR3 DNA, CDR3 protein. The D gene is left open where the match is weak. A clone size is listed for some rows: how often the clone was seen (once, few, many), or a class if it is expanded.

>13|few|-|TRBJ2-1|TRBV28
TGTGCCAGCACCTCCCCTCGGAAGAATGAGCAGTTCTTC
CASTSPRKNEQFF
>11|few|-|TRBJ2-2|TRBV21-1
TGTGCCAGCAGCATGAGCGGGGAGCTGTTTTTT
CASSMSGELFF
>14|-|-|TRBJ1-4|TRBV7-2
TGTGCCAGCAGCTTCGTCCACAAGCCACCATTCTTATATTTT
CASSFVHKPPFLYF
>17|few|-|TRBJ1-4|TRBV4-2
TGTGCCAGCAGCCAAGAGTTTAGGAGCCTGAGGGGTGAAAAACTGTTTTTT
CASSQEFRSLRGEKLFF
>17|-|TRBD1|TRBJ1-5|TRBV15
TGTGCCACCAGCACAGGGGGGGATGTTTGGGGCAATCAGCCCCAGCATTTT
CATSTGGDVWGNQPQHF
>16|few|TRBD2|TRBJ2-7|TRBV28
TGTGCCAGCAGTCCCCCACCGGGACTAGCGCGCTACGAGCAGTACTTC
CASSPPPGLARYEQYF
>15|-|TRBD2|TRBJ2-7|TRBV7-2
TGTGCCAGCAGCCCCCAGGGACTAGCTGCCTACGAGCAGTACTTC
CASSPQGLAAYEQYF
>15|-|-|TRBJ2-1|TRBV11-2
TGTGCCAGCAGCCCCATCGACGGCCCCCACAATGAGCAGTTCTTC
CASSPIDGPHNEQFF
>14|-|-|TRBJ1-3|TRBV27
TGTGCCAGCAGTTTAAGGGGTTCTGGAAACACCATATATTTT
CASSLRGSGNTIYF
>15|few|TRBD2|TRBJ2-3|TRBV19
TGTGCCAGTAGTATCCCAGCGGGGAGCACAGATACGCAGTATTTT
CASSIPAGSTDTQYF
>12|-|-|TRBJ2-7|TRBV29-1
TGCAGCGTTGAAGGGCGGGCCTACGAGCAGTACTTC
CSVEGRAYEQYF
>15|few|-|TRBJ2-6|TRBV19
TGTGCCAGTAGGTTAACAGGATCTGGGGCCAACGTCCTGACTTTC
CASRLTGSGANVLTF
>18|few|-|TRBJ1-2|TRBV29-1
TGCAGCGTTGCGGACAGTATATCGTTTAGAGAGTCGGTCTATGGCTACACCTTC
CSVADSISFRESVYGYTF
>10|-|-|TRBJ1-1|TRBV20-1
TGCAGTGCTACCGACAGAGAAGCTTTCTTT
CSATDREAFF
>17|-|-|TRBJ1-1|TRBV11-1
TGTGCCAGCAGCTTTGGACGAGGTGCCCGGATGAACACTGAAGCTTTCTTT
CASSFGRGARMNTEAFF
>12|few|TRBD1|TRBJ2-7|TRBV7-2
TGTGCCAGCAGCCCGGACAGGGCCGAGCAGTACTTC
CASSPDRAEQYF
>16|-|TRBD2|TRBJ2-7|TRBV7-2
TGTGCCAGCAGCTATCCGACTAGCGGGAGCGCCTACGAGCAGTACTTC
CASSYPTSGSAYEQYF
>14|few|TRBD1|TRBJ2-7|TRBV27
TGTGCCAGCAGTCGCCTTCAGGGGGTCTACGAGCAGTACTTC
CASSRLQGVYEQYF
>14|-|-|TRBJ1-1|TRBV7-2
TGTGCCAGCAGCTTACAGGCAGGGAACACTGAAGCTTTCTTT
CASSLQAGNTEAFF
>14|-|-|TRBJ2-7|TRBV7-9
TGTGCCAGCAGCTTAGGGGCCGGTCCCTACGAGCAGTACTTC
CASSLGAGPYEQYF
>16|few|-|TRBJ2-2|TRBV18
TGTGCCAGCTCACCAAAAGGCAGGACGAACACCGGGGAGCTGTTTTTT
CASSPKGRTNTGELFF
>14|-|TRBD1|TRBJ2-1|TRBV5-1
TGCGCCAGCAGCTCTGGGGACAGATACAATGAGCAGTTCTTC
CASSSGDRYNEQFF
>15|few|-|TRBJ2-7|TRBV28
TGTGCCAGCAGTTCGGCCCAGCTCCTGGCATCCGAGCAGTACTTC
CASSSAQLLASEQYF